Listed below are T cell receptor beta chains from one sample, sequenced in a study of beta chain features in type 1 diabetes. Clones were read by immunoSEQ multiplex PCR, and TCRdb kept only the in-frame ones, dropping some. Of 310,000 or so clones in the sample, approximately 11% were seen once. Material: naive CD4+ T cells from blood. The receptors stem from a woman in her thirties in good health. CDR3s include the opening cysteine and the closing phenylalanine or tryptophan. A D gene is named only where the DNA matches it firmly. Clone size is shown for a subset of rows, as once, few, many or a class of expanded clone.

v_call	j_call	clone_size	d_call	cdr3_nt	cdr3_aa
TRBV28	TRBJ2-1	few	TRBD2	TGTGCCAGCAGTTTACGTGGGCGGGAGTACTCCTACAATGAGCAGTTCTTC	CASSLRGREYSYNEQFF
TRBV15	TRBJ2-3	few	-	TGTGCCACCGCGCGGGCGGAGGGCGGAGATACGCAGTATTTT	CATARAEGGDTQYF
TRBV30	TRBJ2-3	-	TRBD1	TGTGCCTGGAGGACAGGGGTGAGCACAGATACGCAGTATTTT	CAWRTGVSTDTQYF
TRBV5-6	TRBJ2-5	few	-	TGTGCCAGCAGCGACCCGAGGTTCCAAGAGACCCAGTACTTC	CASSDPRFQETQYF
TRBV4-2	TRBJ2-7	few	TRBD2	TGTGCCAGCAGCCAAGTTTCTAGCGGATACTACGAGCAGTACTTC	CASSQVSSGYYEQYF
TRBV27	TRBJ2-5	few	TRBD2	TGTGCCAGCAGTCCCCGACTAGCGCGAAGGGAGACCCAGTACTTC	CASSPRLARRETQYF
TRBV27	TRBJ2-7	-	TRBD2	TGTGCCAGCCGCGGGACTAGCGGGAGGTACGAGCAGTACTTC	CASRGTSGRYEQYF
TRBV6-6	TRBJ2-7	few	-	TGTGCCAGCAGAATCCAGGGGGGCGGCGAGCAGTACTTC	CASRIQGGGEQYF
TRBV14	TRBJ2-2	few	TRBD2	TGTGCCAGCAGCCAAGTTGGCGGGAGCGTCTCCGGGGAGCTGTTTTTT	CASSQVGGSVSGELFF
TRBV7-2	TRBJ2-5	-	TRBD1	TGTGCCAGCAGCAGAAGCAGCGGGACAGGGGAAGAGACCCAGTACTTC	CASSRSSGTGEETQYF
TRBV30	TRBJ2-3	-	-	TGTGCCGGAAACGTCCCGGAGGGATTTGATACGCAGTATTTT	CAGNVPEGFDTQYF
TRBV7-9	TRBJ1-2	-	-	TGTGCCAGCAGCTCCCTGGGGGGGGTTGATGGCTACACCTTC	CASSSLGGVDGYTF
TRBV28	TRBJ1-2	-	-	TGTGCCAGCAGTCCTGGGGGGTATGGCTACACCTTC	CASSPGGYGYTF
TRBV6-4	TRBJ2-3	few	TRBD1	TGTGCCAGCAGTGACCAGGGGGCTCCCACAGATACGCAGTATTTT	CASSDQGAPTDTQYF
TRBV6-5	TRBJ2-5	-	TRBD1	TGTGCCAGCAGTTACGACAGGGTGAAAGAGACCCAGTACTTC	CASSYDRVKETQYF
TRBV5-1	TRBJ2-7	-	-	TGCGCCAGCAGCCGAACAGGGGACCCCCAAATAGGGGCGGGAAACGAGCAGTACTTC	CASSRTGDPQIGAGNEQYF
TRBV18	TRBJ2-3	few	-	TGTGCCAGCTCACCAGGGGAGGGCACAGATACGCAGTATTTT	CASSPGEGTDTQYF
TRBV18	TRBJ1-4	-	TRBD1	TGTGCCAGCTCACCCAGGACAGGGGGCCTTGAAAAACTGTTTTTT	CASSPRTGGLEKLFF
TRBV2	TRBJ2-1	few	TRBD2	TGTGCCAGCAGAGGCGGGAGGGCCAGGGATGAGCAGTTCTTC	CASRGGRARDEQFF
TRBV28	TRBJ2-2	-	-	TGTGCCACCCTCGTCACCGGGGAGCTGTTTTTT	CATLVTGELFF
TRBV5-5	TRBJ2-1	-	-	TGTGCCAGCATCCTATATGTGAGCTCCTACAATGAGCAGTTCTTC	CASILYVSSYNEQFF
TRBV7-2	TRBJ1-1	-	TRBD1	TGTGCCAGCAGCCAGGGGGTAGGGAACACTGAAGCTTTCTTT	CASSQGVGNTEAFF
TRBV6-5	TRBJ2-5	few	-	TGTGCCAGCAGTTTCGGGGAGACCCAGTACTTC	CASSFGETQYF
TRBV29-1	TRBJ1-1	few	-	TGCAGCGTTGAACAGGGGATGAACACTGAAGCTTTCTTT	CSVEQGMNTEAFF
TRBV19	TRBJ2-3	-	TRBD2	TGTGCCACCCGACTAGCGGGAGAGACAGATACGCAGTATTTT	CATRLAGETDTQYF
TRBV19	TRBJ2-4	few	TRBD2	TGTGCCAGTAGTATCAAAGGACTAGCGGGAGGGAAAAACATTCAGTACTTC	CASSIKGLAGGKNIQYF
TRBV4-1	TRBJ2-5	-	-	TGCGCCAGCAGCCAAAGGAGGGAGGAGCCGGGGGAGACCCAGTACTTC	CASSQRREEPGETQYF
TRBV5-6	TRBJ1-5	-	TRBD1	TGTGCCAGCAGCGTCGGGACAGGGAGCCAGCCCCAGCATTTT	CASSVGTGSQPQHF
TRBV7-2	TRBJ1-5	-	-	TGTGCCAGCAGCTTCTCTGGAGAGCCCTATAGCAATCAGCCCCAGCATTTT	CASSFSGEPYSNQPQHF
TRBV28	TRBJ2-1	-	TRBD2	TGTGCCAGCAGTTTACTGATGGAGGGGGATGGCGGGAGGGGATTCTTC	CASSLLMEGDGGRGFF
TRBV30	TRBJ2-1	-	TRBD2	TGTGCCTGGACGCGCGGGAGGCTAAGCTCCTACAATGAGCAGTTCTTC	CAWTRGRLSSYNEQFF
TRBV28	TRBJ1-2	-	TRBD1	TGTGCCAGCAGTGCATCGGGACAGATCTATGGCTACACCTTC	CASSASGQIYGYTF
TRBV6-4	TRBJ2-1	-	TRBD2	TGTGCCAGCAGTGAAGAAGGCGGGAGGATTCGCGATGAGCAGTTCTTC	CASSEEGGRIRDEQFF
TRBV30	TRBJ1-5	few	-	TGTGCCTGGAGTGTAGGAGGCCTTACCAGCAATCAGCCCCAGCATTTT	CAWSVGGLTSNQPQHF
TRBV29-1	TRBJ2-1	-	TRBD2	TGCAGCGTTGAAGGGAGGGGAGGGCCTTCGAATGAGCAGTTCTTC	CSVEGRGGPSNEQFF
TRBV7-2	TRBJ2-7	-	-	TGTGCCAGCAGCTTAGCATCTAGCGCCTGGGCCTACGAGCAGTACTTC	CASSLASSAWAYEQYF
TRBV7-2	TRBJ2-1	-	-	TGTGCCAGCAGCTTAGGGGCAGGGTTTAATGAGCAGTTCTTC	CASSLGAGFNEQFF
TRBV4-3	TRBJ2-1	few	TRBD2	TGCGCCAGCAGCCAAGTGCCCCGGGGGGGCGGCAATGAGCAGTTCTTC	CASSQVPRGGGNEQFF
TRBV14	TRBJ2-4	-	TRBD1	TGTGCCAGCAGGCCGACAGGGGGCATCGGTGACATTCAGTACTTC	CASRPTGGIGDIQYF
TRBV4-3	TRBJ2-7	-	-	TGCGCCAGCAGCCAAGAAGGCCGGGGGAAGCACTCCTACGAGCAGTACTTC	CASSQEGRGKHSYEQYF
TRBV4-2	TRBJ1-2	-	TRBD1	TGTGCCAGCAGCCAGACCGACAGGGTGAAGGATGGCTACACCTTC	CASSQTDRVKDGYTF
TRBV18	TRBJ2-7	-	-	TGTGCCAGCTCACCACGTGCAGGGTCCGAGCAGTACTTC	CASSPRAGSEQYF
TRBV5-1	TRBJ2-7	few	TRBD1	TGCGCCAGCAGCGTGGGACAGGGGGGCCTCGAGCAGTACTTC	CASSVGQGGLEQYF
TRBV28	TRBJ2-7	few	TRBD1	TGTGCCAGCAGCCGCCGGGACAGGGGTTTGTACGAGCAGTACTTC	CASSRRDRGLYEQYF